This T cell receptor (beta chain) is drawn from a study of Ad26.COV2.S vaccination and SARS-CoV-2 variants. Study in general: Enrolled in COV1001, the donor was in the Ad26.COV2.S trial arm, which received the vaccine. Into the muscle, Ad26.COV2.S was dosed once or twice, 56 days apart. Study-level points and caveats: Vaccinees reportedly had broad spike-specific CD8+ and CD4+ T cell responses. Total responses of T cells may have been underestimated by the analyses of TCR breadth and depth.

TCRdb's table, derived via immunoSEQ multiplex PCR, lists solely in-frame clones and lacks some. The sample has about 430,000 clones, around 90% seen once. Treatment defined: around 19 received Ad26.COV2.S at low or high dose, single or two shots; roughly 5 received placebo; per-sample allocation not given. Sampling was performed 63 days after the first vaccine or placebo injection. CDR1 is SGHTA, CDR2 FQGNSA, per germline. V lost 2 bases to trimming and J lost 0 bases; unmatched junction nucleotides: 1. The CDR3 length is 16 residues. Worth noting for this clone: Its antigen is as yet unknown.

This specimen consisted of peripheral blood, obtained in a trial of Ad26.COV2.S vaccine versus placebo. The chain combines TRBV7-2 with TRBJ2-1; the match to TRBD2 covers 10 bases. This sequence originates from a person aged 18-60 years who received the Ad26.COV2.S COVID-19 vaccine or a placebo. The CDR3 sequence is CASSLSSGSSYNEQFF. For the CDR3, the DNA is TGTGCCAGCAGCTTATCTAGCGGGAGCTCCTACAATGAGCAGTTCTTC.